This T cell receptor (beta chain) is from a study of blood T cell repertoires in COVID-19. Whole-study context: Specimens from acute and convalescent COVID-19 originated in the United States, Italy and Spain. From T cells, B-cell-depleted T cells, or PBMCs came the material, which was cDNA or gDNA.

Between the trimmed V and J ends, which lost 4 bases and 2 bases, there was a span of 12 bases. Germline assignment: CDR1 SGHAT and CDR2 FQNNGV. This CDR3 region has 14 residues. In the original processing: Nucleated cell counts were estimated from reference gene primer amplification. Produced via immunoSEQ multiplex PCR; TCRdb's table is partial and in-frame only. V, J and clone size are taken as reported in that table, and D and trimming were inferred from the DNA itself. The sample contains 250,000 to 300,000 clones, nearly 90% of which appear only once. This TCR came from a woman in her thirties or forties who had recovered from COVID-19. The V gene is TRBV11-2, the J gene TRBJ2-7; D may be TRBD2 (5 bases). The sample taken for sequencing was peripheral blood. The CDR3 coding sequence is TGTGCCAGCAGCTCCACCTCCGGGACCTACGAGCAGTACTTC. It is translated as CASSSTSGTYEQYF.